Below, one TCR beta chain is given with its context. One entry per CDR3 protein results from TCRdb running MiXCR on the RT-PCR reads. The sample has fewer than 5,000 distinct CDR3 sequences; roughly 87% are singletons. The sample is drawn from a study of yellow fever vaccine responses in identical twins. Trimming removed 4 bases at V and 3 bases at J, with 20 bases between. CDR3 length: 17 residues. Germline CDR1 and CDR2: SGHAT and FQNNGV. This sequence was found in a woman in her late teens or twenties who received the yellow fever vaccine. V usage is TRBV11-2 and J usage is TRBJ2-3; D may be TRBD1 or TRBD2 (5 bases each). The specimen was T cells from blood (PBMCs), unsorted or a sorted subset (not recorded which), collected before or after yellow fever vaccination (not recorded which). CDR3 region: CASSSSGWGPRTDTQYF. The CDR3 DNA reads TGTGCCAGCAGCTCCTCGGGTTGGGGACCAAGGACAGATACGCAGTATTTT.